A single sample is the source of the 25 T cell receptor beta chains below, sequenced in a study of OX40 agonist ivuxolimab in advanced cancers. Using immunoSEQ multiplex PCR, the repertoire was profiled, and TCRdb retains in-frame clones only, with some absent. Among approximately 100,000 clones, over 75% were seen once, and the ten largest hold 3% to 4%. This specimen was CD4+ or CD8+ T cells sorted from blood, taken in a trial of the OX40 agonist ivuxolimab. These receptors were obtained from an adult with an advanced solid tumor such as melanoma, head and neck, liver or kidney cancer.

As concerns this clone: This sample includes further DNA sequences coding for the same CDR3. The chain joins TRBV28 to TRBJ2-7; D remains unclear. The CDR3 loop spans 12 amino acids. The ends were cut back, 3 bases at V and 2 bases at J, with 5 bases in the middle. Germline assignment: CDR1 MDHEN and CDR2 SYDVKM. The CDR3 nucleotides read TGTGCCAGCAGTTTGGGTACCTACGAGCAGTACTTC. Encoded protein: CASSLGTYEQYF.

This clone was detected once. The genes are TRBV6-1 and TRBJ2-3; TRBD2 might be the D (7 bases). The germline gives CDR1 MNHNS, CDR2 SASEGT. The CDR3 sequence is 14 residues long. The V end was cut by 8 bases, the J end by 2 bases, with 14 bases between. DNA of the CDR3: TGTGCCAGCGGACTTGCGGGGGCCACAGATACGCAGTATTTT. It translates to CASGLAGATDTQYF.

V is TRBV30 and J is TRBJ1-1; no definite D call. Trimming cost V 2 bases and J 1 base, with 8 bases left between them. CDR3 size: 13 residues. Per the germline V gene, CDR1 is GTSNPN and CDR2 is SVGIG (reference sequence). CDR3 sequence reads: CAWSRWGNTEAFF. The CDR3, as DNA: TGTGCCTGGAGTCGGTGGGGGAACACTGAAGCTTTCTTT.

This chain links TRBV11-3 with TRBJ2-5; 9 nucleotides match TRBD2. Looked up from germline, CDR1 is SGHNT and CDR2 is YENEEA. The V gene end was trimmed by 3 bases and the J gene end by 4 bases; junction bases not matched to a gene: 6. CDR3 length: 15 residues. Here the CDR3 reads CASSLDSGSGETQYF. For the CDR3, the DNA is TGTGCCAGCAGCTTGGATAGCGGGAGTGGAGAGACCCAGTACTTC.

This chain joins TRBV7-8 and TRBJ2-5, with D possibly being TRBD1 (6 bases). V lost 1 base to trimming and J lost 5 bases, with 8 bases between them. The CDR3 has 13 residues. The germline V gene has CDR1 SGHVS and CDR2 FQNEAQ. The CDR3 here is CASSLVRGETQYF. The CDR3 DNA reads as TGTGCCAGCAGCTTAGTGAGGGGGGAGACCCAGTACTTC. Using reference TRBV7-8 and TRBJ2-5 for the parts outside the CDR3, the full variable domain is GAGVSQSPRYKVAKRGQDVALRCDPISGHVSLFWYQQALGQGPEFLTYFQNEAQLDKSGLPSDRFFAERPEGSVSTLKIQRTQQEDSAVYLCASSLVRGETQYFGPGTRLLVL.

V gene TRBV6-5 combines with J gene TRBJ2-5; weak D call: TRBD2 (5 bases). V lost 10 bases to trimming and J lost 5 bases, with 17 bases between them. Germline V lookup: CDR1 MNHEY, CDR2 SVGAGI. This CDR3 has 13 residues. CDR3 sequence reads: CATRAAGVETQYF. In DNA form, the CDR3 reads TGTGCCACCCGCGCGGCGGGCGTGGAGACCCAGTACTTC.

This chain uses TRBV18 with TRBJ2-7, with no clear D. This CDR3 comprises 14 residues. Trimming stripped 2 bases from V and 5 bases from J, with 13 bases between. Germline V gene sequence: CDR1 KGHSH, CDR2 LQKENI. The CDR3 protein is CASSPGRHSDEQYF. In DNA, the CDR3 is TGTGCCAGCTCACCAGGTCGCCATTCCGACGAGCAGTACTTC.

The chain recombines TRBV9 with TRBJ2-1; D possibly corresponds to TRBD2 (6 bases). V was shortened by 4 bases and J by 2 bases, with 19 bases between the two germline ends. This CDR3 is built from 17 residues. In germline, CDR1 is SGDLS, CDR2 YYNGEE. CDR3 nucleotide sequence: TGTGCCAGCAGCCCCCCAGCCTCGGCTAGCGCCTACAATGAGCAGTTCTTC. Translating gives CASSPPASASAYNEQFF.

The rearrangement links TRBV11-2 to TRBJ2-2, with unresolved D. The length of the CDR3 is 19 residues. V dropped 7 bases and J dropped 3 bases, with 27 bases sitting between them. Germline V gene sequence: CDR1 SGHAT, CDR2 FQNNGV. CDR3 nucleotides: TGTGCCAGCACCCCACTGGCGGCAGGCTATGTCTGGGACACCGGGGAGCTGTTTTTT. It specifies CASTPLAAGYVWDTGELFF.

The rearrangement joins TRBV14 to TRBJ2-7, with TRBD2 matching 7 bases. Germline V lookup: CDR1 SGHDN, CDR2 FVKESK. The junction had 4 bases not matched to a gene; V was cut back by 2 bases and J by 6 bases. CDR3 length equals 13 residues. CDR3 DNA: TGTGCCAGCAGCCAAAATCCGGGAGGCGAGCAGTACTTC. It specifies CASSQNPGGEQYF.

V usage is TRBV2 and J usage is TRBJ2-5; possibly TRBD1 or TRBD2 for D (5 bases each). The DNA end lines up better with TRBJ2-7; the J call may be wrong. The V gene's germline CDR1 is SNHLY and CDR2 FYNNEI. This CDR3 region has 12 residues. The CDR3 coding sequence is TGTGCCAACCGGGACGGTCCCTACGAGCAGTACTTC. This gives the protein CANRDGPYEQYF.

The chain joins TRBV15 to TRBJ2-7; TRBD1 might be the D (5 bases). Germline CDR1 is LNHNV and CDR2 is YYDKDF (reference sequence). Trimming left V 0 bases short and J 5 bases short, with 8 bases between. The CDR3 has 13 amino acids. The CDR3 loop is CATSRDQGDEQYF. The CDR3 DNA follows: TGTGCCACCAGCAGAGATCAAGGGGACGAGCAGTACTTC.

The chain recombines TRBV19 with TRBJ2-3, with D perhaps TRBD1 or TRBD2 (5 bases each). CDR1 is LNHDA, CDR2 SQIVND, per germline (reference sequence). The CDR3 spans 13 residues. The DNA of the CDR3 is TGTGCGGTTGGGGGAATCGGCACAGATACGCAGTATTTT. This codes for CAVGGIGTDTQYF.

This rearrangement joins TRBV7-9 to TRBJ2-2, with TRBD2 matching over 12 bases. Germline lookup yields CDR1 SEHNR and CDR2 FQNEAQ (reference sequence). The CDR3 extends over 16 amino acids. V lost 8 bases to trimming and J lost 7 bases; unmatched junction nucleotides: 11. Here the CDR3 DNA reads TGTGCCAGCGAGACGGCTAGCGGGAGGGTGGACGGGGAGCTGTTTTTT. It translates to CASETASGRVDGELFF.

The chain links TRBV9 to TRBJ2-2; 11 bases are shared with TRBD2. Germline-derived CDR1 and CDR2 are SGDLS and YYNGEE. This CDR3 has 18 residues. V lost 4 bases, J lost 3 bases, and 11 bases stayed unmatched. The CDR3 sequence: CASSSDGLAGGDTGELFF. CDR3 coding DNA: TGTGCCAGCAGCTCCGATGGTCTAGCGGGAGGAGACACCGGGGAGCTGTTTTTT.

The chain couples TRBV5-1 to TRBJ2-1; 14 bases match TRBD2. The ends lost 0 bases at V and 9 bases at J; junction bases unmatched: 11. The germline CDR1 and CDR2 sequences are SGHRS and YFSETQ. The CDR3 extends over 18 amino acids. This chain's CDR3 is CASSLVGLAGVGPIEQFF. Written as DNA, the CDR3 is TGCGCCAGCAGCTTGGTGGGACTAGCGGGAGTGGGGCCAATTGAGCAGTTCTTC. Based on the CDR3 plus reference TRBV5-1 and TRBJ2-1, the full variable domain is KAGVTQTPRYLIKTRGQQVTLSCSPISGHRSVSWYQQTPGQGLQFLFEYFSETQRNKGNFPGRFSGRQFSNSRSEMNVSTLELGDSALYLCASSLVGLAGVGPIEQFFGPGTRLTVL.

This clone was seen only once. The V gene is TRBV7-9, the J gene TRBJ1-3; D perhaps matches TRBD1 (5 bases). The CDR3 consists of 16 residues. Trimming pared 5 bases from V and 4 bases from J, leaving 18 bases between. The V gene's germline CDR1 is SEHNR and CDR2 FQNEAQ (reference sequence). The CDR3 protein is CASSRRGGGDGNTIYF. CDR3 DNA: TGTGCCAGCAGCCGCCGGGGCGGGGGGGACGGAAACACCATATATTTT.

The chain has TRBV7-4 and TRBJ2-7; weak D call: TRBD2 (6 bases). The V gene's germline CDR1 is SGHVT and CDR2 SQSDAQ. V was pared by 7 bases and J by 7 bases, with 17 bases between. The CDR3 runs 13 residues. The CDR3 here is CASNDRLGWEQYF. CDR3 nucleotide sequence: TGTGCCAGCAACGATCGACTAGGATGGGAGCAGTACTTC.

The chain is built from TRBV2 and TRBJ1-1; D ambiguous. Germline CDR1 SNHLY, CDR2 FYNNEI. The CDR3 sequence is 12 residues long. The ends were cut back, 10 bases at V and 1 base at J, with 10 bases in the middle. The CDR3 is CANIGENTEAFF. DNA of the CDR3: TGTGCCAACATCGGGGAGAACACTGAAGCTTTCTTT.

This chain links TRBV7-9 with TRBJ1-4; TRBD1 agrees at 7 bases. This CDR3 comprises 14 residues. The V and J ends lost 6 bases and 6 bases, in that order; junction bases with no gene match: 7. From germline, CDR1 is SEHNR and CDR2 FQNEAQ (reference sequence). Here the CDR3 reads CASSRQGVHEKLFF. CDR3 bases: TGTGCCAGCAGTAGACAGGGCGTTCATGAAAAACTGTTTTTT.

The chain is built from TRBV7-6 and TRBJ2-5; 9 bases align to TRBD1. V trimming: 5 bases; J trimming: 2 bases; junction bases outside the gene matches: 12. Germline lookup yields CDR1 SGHVS and CDR2 FNYEAQ. CDR3 size: 17 residues. The CDR3 DNA is TGTGCCAGCAGCCGCCTTACGGGGACAGGGTTTCAAGAGACCCAGTACTTC. Its protein is CASSRLTGTGFQETQYF.

This CDR3 reads CASSESQGDGNTIYF. In DNA form, the CDR3 reads TGTGCCAGCAGTGAATCACAGGGGGACGGAAACACCATATATTTT. V is TRBV6-1 and J is TRBJ1-3; 8 positions agree with TRBD1. The V segment lost 2 bases and the J segment 4 bases; nucleotides outside the gene matches: 4. Germline values: CDR1 MNHNS, CDR2 SASEGT. The CDR3 runs to 15 residues.

J is TRBJ2-5 and V is TRBV18; the D gene is possibly TRBD2 (6 bases). The CDR3 covers 15 residues. Trimming took 0 bases from V and 3 from J, leaving 11 bases between them. The germline V gene encodes CDR1 KGHSH and CDR2 LQKENI. CDR3 nucleotide sequence: TGTGCCAGCTCACCACCGCTGGGGGAGGAAGAGACCCAGTACTTC. Translated: CASSPPLGEEETQYF.

The rearrangement joins TRBV25-1 to TRBJ1-4, with D hard to call. Germline assignment: CDR1 MGHDK and CDR2 SYGVNS. V was trimmed by 0 bases and J by 7 bases, leaving 12 bases between them. This CDR3 contains 15 residues. CDR3 in amino acids: CASSEYSRGGEKLFF. CDR3 bases: TGTGCCAGCAGTGAATATAGTCGTGGCGGTGAAAAACTGTTTTTT.

The DNA for the CDR3 is TGCTTAGCGGGAGCTGGAGAGACCCAGTACTTC. Translation gives CLAGAGETQYF. This chain links TRBV20-1 with TRBJ2-5; 9 bases map to TRBD2. The CDR3 is made up of 11 amino acids. Germline V gene sequence: CDR1 DFQATT, CDR2 SNEGSKA (reference sequence).